The rows below give T cell receptor beta chains drawn from one sample of a study of blood T cell repertoires in COVID-19. Profiled with immunoSEQ multiplex PCR; TCRdb holds only in-frame clones, not every one. The profile covers 200,000 to 300,000 clones, with more than 70% appearing a single time and around 2.1% taken by the ten largest. The sample was PBMCs or T cells enriched from blood (not recorded which). The receptors were gathered from a woman in her forties or fifties who had recovered from COVID-19. Each CDR3 is given with its conserved first and last residue. A D gene is named only where the DNA matches it firmly. Rows give clone size only sometimes, using once, few, many, or a class for an expanded clone.

V gene,D gene,clone size,J gene,CDR3 DNA,CDR3 protein
TRBV7-2,TRBD1,-,TRBJ1-2,TGTGCCAGCAGCTTACATAGGACAGGGGGCGGCTATGGCTACACCTTC,CASSLHRTGGGYGYTF
TRBV7-2,-,-,TRBJ2-7,TGTGCCAGCAGCCAGGACAGCGGCTACGAGCAGTACTTC,CASSQDSGYEQYF
TRBV10-2,-,-,TRBJ2-3,TGCGCCAGCAGGGACTGGATTCTTAGTACAGATACGCAGTATTTT,CASRDWILSTDTQYF
TRBV29-1,TRBD1,-,TRBJ1-2,TGCAGCGTTGTGGGGGACAGGGTTGGCTACACCTTC,CSVVGDRVGYTF
TRBV3-1/TRBV3-2,-,-,TRBJ1-6,TGTGCCAGCAGCCAGACATTCACGTTTAATTCACCCCTCCACTTT,CASSQTFTFNSPLHF
TRBV11-2,-,once,TRBJ2-5,TGTGCCAGCAGGATCTTACGGGGGACCCAAGAGACCCAGTACTTC,CASRILRGTQETQYF
TRBV5-1,TRBD2,once,TRBJ2-3,TGCGCCAGCAGCTCGGGGGGAGGAGGAGGCCCCACAGATACGCAGTATTTT,CASSSGGGGGPTDTQYF
TRBV13,TRBD2,-,TRBJ2-3,TGTGCCAGCAGCTTTGCCGCGGGAGGGCCCACAGATACGCAGTATTTT,CASSFAAGGPTDTQYF
TRBV5-4,-,-,TRBJ1-2,TGTGCCAGCAGCTTGACAGGGCTTGATGGCTACACCTTC,CASSLTGLDGYTF
TRBV2,TRBD1,-,TRBJ2-4,TGTGCCAGCAGTGGGACAGGGGCCAAAAACATTCAGTACTTC,CASSGTGAKNIQYF
TRBV4-1,TRBD2,-,TRBJ2-1,TGCGCCAGCACAATACTAGCGGGGGGTAATGAGCAGTTCTTC,CASTILAGGNEQFF
TRBV9,TRBD2,-,TRBJ2-1,TGTGCCAGCAGCGCTGCTAGCGGGAGTTCCAATGAGCAGTTCTTC,CASSAASGSSNEQFF
TRBV18,-,-,TRBJ1-1,TGTGCCAGCTCACCCCGGCGGGAAGGGAACACTGAAGCTTTCTTT,CASSPRREGNTEAFF
TRBV27,-,once,TRBJ1-6,TGTGCCAGCAGTTTTGACAGATATAATTCACCCCTCCACTTT,CASSFDRYNSPLHF
TRBV5-6,-,few,TRBJ2-7,TGTGCCAGCAGCTTGGTAAACTACGAGCAGTACTTC,CASSLVNYEQYF
TRBV11-2,TRBD1,few,TRBJ1-5,TGTGCCAGCAGCCCCGGGACAGGGAGATCTAGCAATCAGCCCCAGCATTTT,CASSPGTGRSSNQPQHF
TRBV4-3,-,-,TRBJ2-7,TGCGCCAGCAGCCAAGAACTCGCCCGTTCCTACGAGCAGTACTTC,CASSQELARSYEQYF